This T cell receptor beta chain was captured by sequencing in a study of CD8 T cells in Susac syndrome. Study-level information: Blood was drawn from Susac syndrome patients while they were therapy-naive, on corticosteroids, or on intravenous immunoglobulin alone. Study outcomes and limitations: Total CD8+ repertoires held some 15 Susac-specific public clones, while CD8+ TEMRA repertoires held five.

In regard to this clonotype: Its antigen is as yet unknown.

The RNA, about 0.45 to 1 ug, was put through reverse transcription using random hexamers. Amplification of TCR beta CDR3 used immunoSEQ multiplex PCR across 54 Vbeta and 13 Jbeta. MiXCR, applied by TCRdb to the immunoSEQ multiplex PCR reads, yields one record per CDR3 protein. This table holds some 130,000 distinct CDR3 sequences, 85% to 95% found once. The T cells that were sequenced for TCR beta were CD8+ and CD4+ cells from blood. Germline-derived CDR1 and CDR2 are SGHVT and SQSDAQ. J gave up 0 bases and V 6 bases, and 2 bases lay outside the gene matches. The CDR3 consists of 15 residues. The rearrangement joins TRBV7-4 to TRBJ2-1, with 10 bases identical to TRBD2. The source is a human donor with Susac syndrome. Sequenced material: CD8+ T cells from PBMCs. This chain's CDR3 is CASRASGSSYNEQFF. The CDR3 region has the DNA TGTGCCAGCAGGGCTAGCGGGAGCTCCTACAATGAGCAGTTCTTC.